A single sample gave rise to the 11 T cell receptor beta chains below, sequenced in a study of T cell responses to AZD1222 COVID-19 vaccine. The assay was immunoSEQ multiplex PCR, and TCRdb's table has in-frame clones only and misses some. The sample records about 120,000 clones, roughly 87% being singletons. The sample here was peripheral blood, taken on day 0 of MenACWY control vaccination. Every receptor here comes from an adult in good health.

Only a few counts were recorded for this clone. V and J are TRBV4-1 and TRBJ2-3; D unclear. This CDR3 region has 13 residues. Germline V gene lookup returns CDR1 MGHRA and CDR2 YSYEKL. Trimming removed 4 bases at V and 6 bases at J, with 11 bases between. The CDR3 region has the DNA TGCGCCAGCAGCCCCGCTTTCGGTGATACGCAGTATTTT. It encodes CASSPAFGDTQYF.

This clone has just one count. The chain carries TRBV19 and TRBJ1-5; D gene ambiguous. V gave up 4 bases and J gave up 3 bases, with 10 bases separating them. This CDR3 region has 14 residues. Germline V CDR1 and CDR2: LNHDA, SQIVND (reference sequence). The CDR3 protein is CASSKGQNNQPQHF. The CDR3 DNA sequence: TGTGCCAGTAGTAAAGGGCAGAACAATCAGCCCCAGCATTTT.

V usage is TRBV3-1 (or the pseudogene TRBV3-2) and J usage is TRBJ1-2; D is uncertain. CDR1 and CDR2 (germline): LGHDT, YNNKEL (reference sequence). V shed 2 bases and J shed 2 bases, with 18 bases lying between them. This CDR3 spans 17 amino acids. This CDR3 reads CASSQLGRQMFNYGYTF. CDR3 bases: TGTGCCAGCAGCCAACTAGGTCGGCAGATGTTCAACTATGGCTACACCTTC.

The J gene is TRBJ2-2, the V gene TRBV3-1 (or the pseudogene TRBV3-2); D is unresolved. V was cut by 4 bases and J by 8 bases, with 11 bases left in between. This CDR3 has 13 amino acids. Germline values: CDR1 LGHDT, CDR2 YNNKEL (reference sequence). In DNA form, the CDR3 reads TGTGCCAGCAGCCCCCCCTTCGGGGGGGAGCTGTTTTTT. This translates into CASSPPFGGELFF.

The rearrangement joins TRBV6-2 or TRBV6-3 to TRBJ2-2; TRBD2 agrees at 7 bases. CDR3 length: 16 residues. The V segment lost 5 bases and the J segment 4 bases; nucleotides outside the gene matches: 10. Germline CDR1 and CDR2: MNHEY and SVGEGT. CDR3 region: CASSPPRGRGTGELFF. CDR3 in DNA: TGTGCCAGCAGTCCCCCCCGCGGGAGAGGCACCGGGGAGCTGTTTTTT.

This chain joins TRBV6-5 and TRBJ2-5; 13 nucleotides match TRBD2. With V trimmed by 2 bases and J by 5 bases, 5 bases remained unmatched. This CDR3 is 16 amino acids long. Germline V gives CDR1 MNHEY, CDR2 SVGAGI. CDR3 sequence: CASSYTGLAGVETQYF. In DNA, the CDR3 is TGTGCCAGCAGTTACACCGGACTAGCGGGGGTCGAGACCCAGTACTTC.

The chain combines TRBV4-1 with TRBJ2-7; no clear D gene. CDR1 is MGHRA and CDR2 is YSYEKL in the germline V gene. The CDR3 length is 16 residues. V was shortened by 4 bases and J by 3 bases, with 19 bases between the two germline ends. The CDR3 reads CASSPGPGPPFYEQYV. The CDR3 DNA reads as TGCGCCAGCAGCCCTGGACCCGGGCCCCCGTTCTACGAGCAGTACGTC.

This chain joins TRBV19 and TRBJ1-1; D not resolved. CDR3 size: 13 residues. Trimming shortened V by 3 bases and J by 4 bases, and 9 bases separated the two germline ends. Looked up from germline, CDR1 is LNHDA and CDR2 is SQIVND (reference sequence). DNA for the CDR3: TGTGCCAGTAGTATCGGAGGGTTCACTGAAGCTTTCTTT. Amino acid sequence: CASSIGGFTEAFF. The full variable domain, with the rest looked up from reference TRBV19 and TRBJ1-1, is DGGITQSPKYLFRKEGQNVTLSCEQNLNHDAMYWYRQDPGQGLRLIYYSQIVNDFQKGDIAEGYSVSREKKESFPLTVTSAQKNPTAFYLCASSIGGFTEAFFGQGTRLTVV.

This clone was detected once. This sequence joins TRBV4-1 and TRBJ1-1; D remains unclear. In germline, CDR1 is MGHRA, CDR2 YSYEKL. V lost 4 bases to trimming and J lost 3 bases, with 15 bases between them. This CDR3 comprises 15 residues. DNA for the CDR3: TGCGCCAGCAGCCTTCTAACGGACGGGGACACTGAAGCTTTCTTT. Translating gives CASSLLTDGDTEAFF.

J is TRBJ1-2 and V is TRBV27; no clear D gene. Per germline, CDR1 MNHEY and CDR2 SMNVEV (reference sequence). The length of the CDR3 is 14 residues. Trimming shortened V by 4 bases and J by 4 bases, and 13 bases separated the two germline ends. The CDR3 region is CASSSRSFSYGYTF. The CDR3 coding sequence is TGTGCCAGCAGTTCCCGATCATTCAGCTATGGCTACACCTTC.

The V gene is TRBV15, the J gene TRBJ2-5, with a possible D match to TRBD1 (6 bases). The CDR3 totals 15 residues. The ends were cut back, 1 base at V and 4 bases at J, with 13 bases in the middle. Germline CDR1 is LNHNV and CDR2 is YYDKDF (reference sequence). This CDR3 reads CATSRAGERRETQYF. CDR3 DNA: TGTGCCACCAGCAGAGCAGGGGAGCGTCGAGAGACCCAGTACTTC. Drawing the rest from reference TRBV15 and TRBJ2-5, the complete variable domain is DAMVIQNPRYQVTQFGKPVTLSCSQTLNHNVMYWYQQKSSQAPKLLFHYYDKDFNNEADTPDNFQSRRPNTSFCFLDIRSPGLGDTAMYLCATSRAGERRETQYFGPGTRLLVL.